This T cell receptor beta chain was recorded in a study of cytomegalovirus exposure and HLA in healthy donors. PCR was performed using 60 Vbeta and 13 Jbeta primers. Using immunoSEQ multiplex PCR, the repertoire was profiled, and TCRdb retains in-frame clones only, with some absent. This sample has 95,000 to 150,000 clones; 17% occur once, and the top ten carry approximately 2.9%. The sequencing input was PBMCs. The TCR sequence derives from a female donor in good health and CMV-seropositive.

The DNA of the CDR3 is TGTGCCAGTAGGGACAGGTTTGCAACTAATGAAAAACTGTTTTTT. Its protein product is CASRDRFATNEKLFF. The chain is built from TRBV28 and TRBJ1-4; 8 positions match TRBD1. J was trimmed by 0 bases and V by 9 bases; bases with no gene match: 6. The CDR3 is 15 amino acids. The germline CDR1 and CDR2 sequences are MDHEN and SYDVKM.